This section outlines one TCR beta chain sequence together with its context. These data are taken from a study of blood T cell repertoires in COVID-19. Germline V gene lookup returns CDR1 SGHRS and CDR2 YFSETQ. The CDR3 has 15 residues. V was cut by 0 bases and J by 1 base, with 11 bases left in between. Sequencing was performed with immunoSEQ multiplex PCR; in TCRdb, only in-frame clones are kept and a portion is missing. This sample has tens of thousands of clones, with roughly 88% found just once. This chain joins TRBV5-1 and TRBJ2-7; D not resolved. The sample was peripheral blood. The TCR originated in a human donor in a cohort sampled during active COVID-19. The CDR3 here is CASSLESHSSYEQYF. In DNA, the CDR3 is TGCGCCAGCAGCTTGGAGTCCCACTCTTCCTACGAGCAGTACTTC. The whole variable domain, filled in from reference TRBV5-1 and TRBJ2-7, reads KAGVTQTPRYLIKTRGQQVTLSCSPISGHRSVSWYQQTPGQGLQFLFEYFSETQRNKGNFPGRFSGRQFSNSRSEMNVSTLELGDSALYLCASSLESHSSYEQYFGPGTRLTVT.